This T cell receptor (beta chain) was identified in a study (dated by TCRdb to between 2014 and 2016). General notes on the study: The study set out to test whether tumor-infiltrating Tregs in breast cancer get recruited from blood Tregs or are instead converted in situ from other CD4+ T cell subsets. Study-wide conclusions, independent of this receptor: Validation in the larger cohort was restricted to a single TCR beta V-J rearrangement rather than whole repertoires. The greatest overlap of tumor-infiltrating Treg TCR alpha and beta sequences was with tumor naive CD4+ T cells, followed next by blood naive CD4+ T cells. Tumor memory CD4+ T cell TCR gene usage was found to cluster with blood and lymph node memory CD4+ cells and with lymph node naive CD4+ cells.

The Miltenyi Naive CD4+ T Cell Isolation kit was used to purify naive CD4+ T cells, and CD25 microbeads were used to remove Tregs. Tregs, naive and memory CD4+ T cells from tumor, blood and ipsilateral draining lymph nodes of roughly 5 breast cancer patients underwent full-length TCR alpha and beta sequencing. Tumor tissue, along with lymph nodes from ipsilateral axillary dissection, was perfused with PBS, minced, and then digested using collagenase I and hyaluronidase. FACS confirmed that the sorted cell populations were more than 90% pure. This clonotype has only a few counts. Its target antigen remains unknown. No quality values exist for individual bases; no much larger clone is one base distant. Full-length TCR variable regions were amplified by 5' RACE PCR with constant-region reverse primers, and semi-nested PCR with Nested Universal Primer A was subsequently performed. The ReliaPrep RNA Cell Miniprep System was used to extract total RNA, which was then reverse transcribed into 5'RACE-ready cDNA with the SMARTer RACE 5'/3' Kit. Multiplex adaptors were used to barcode full-length TCR alpha and beta libraries, and the barcoded libraries were sequenced on an Illumina MiSeq. Per the source publication's procedure: For each of nine subset-tissue groups, sequencing data from the five patients were pooled, and the groups were then compared using unsupervised clustering of TCR gene usage. The Morisita-Horn index was used to calculate repertoire similarity, with shared sequences weighted by how much each contributed to each repertoire. TCRdb reprocessing: public reads trimmed at Q25 with fastp, clones called with MiXCR, in-frame beta chains kept. CDR3 protein duplicates are merged, each entry listing the most common genes and DNA. The V and J calls were not made by the authors but by TCRdb's processing. The table for this sample lists nearly 55,000 distinct CDR3 sequences; approximately 24% of them were counted only once. 2.5% to 4% of the sample is taken by the ten largest.

The material sequenced was tumor-infiltrating naive CD4+ T cells sorted from the breast tumor. The meaning of the sample's cell subset or site label: naive CD4+ T cells, CD4+CD45RA+CD25-. The TCR originated in a female donor with breast cancer.

In nucleotide form, the sequence is TGCAGTGCAGAAGCGGGGGGATATGGCCCTGGGGCCAACGTCCTGACTTTC. This encodes CSAEAGGYGPGANVLTF. Here the chain combines TRBV20-1 and TRBJ2-6; TRBD2 fits 9 bases in the junction. The CDR3 numbers 17 residues from cysteine through phenylalanine. Only CDR3 DNA is held: 51 bases, read in frame from base 1. From the germline V gene (reference sequence), CDR1 is DFQATT and CDR2 is SNEGSKA. V has 6 bases trimmed and J has 2 bases trimmed; junction bases matching no gene number 11.